Shown below are 29 T cell receptor beta chains from a single sample sequenced in a study of cytomegalovirus exposure and HLA in healthy donors. The PCR made use of 60 Vbeta and 13 Jbeta primers. Clones were read by immunoSEQ multiplex PCR, and TCRdb kept only the in-frame ones, dropping some. This sample contains tens of thousands of clones. The specimen sequenced was PBMCs. All receptors derive from a man aged 35 to 55 in good health and CMV-seronegative.

The chain joins TRBV28 to TRBJ1-2; D unresolved. The CDR3 is made up of 12 amino acids. V was trimmed by 2 bases and J by 4 bases, leaving 5 bases between them. Germline V CDR1 and CDR2: MDHEN, SYDVKM. The CDR3 loop reads CASSLNSYGYTF. The CDR3 DNA sequence: TGTGCCAGCAGTTTAAACAGCTATGGCTACACCTTC.

The chain employs TRBV5-1 and TRBJ2-2, with 8 bases identical to TRBD2. From germline, CDR1 is SGHRS and CDR2 YFSETQ. V trimming: 3 bases; J trimming: 5 bases; junction bases outside the gene matches: 9. The CDR3 spans 16 residues. The CDR3 loop reads CASSWGQREITGELFF. Written as DNA, the CDR3 is TGCGCCAGCAGCTGGGGGCAGCGGGAGATTACCGGGGAGCTGTTTTTT.

The chain uses TRBV5-1 and TRBJ2-7; 8 bases are a match to TRBD2. V dropped 2 bases and J dropped 1; count of bases not matched to a gene: 14. The CDR3 spans 18 residues. Germline V gene lookup returns CDR1 SGHRS and CDR2 YFSETQ. The CDR3 is CASSLRVPSGSSSYEQYF. The CDR3 bases are TGCGCCAGCAGCTTAAGGGTCCCGAGCGGGAGTTCGTCCTACGAGCAGTACTTC.

The J gene is TRBJ2-3, the V gene TRBV6-5; maybe TRBD2 (6 bases). The CDR3 totals 15 residues. Trimming removed 7 bases from V and 2 bases from J, with 16 bases in between. Germline V gives CDR1 MNHEY, CDR2 SVGAGI. The CDR3 loop reads CASTQEGLVTDTQYF. CDR3 coding DNA: TGTGCCAGCACTCAAGAGGGACTTGTCACAGATACGCAGTATTTT.

The chain links TRBV6-5 to TRBJ1-1; D is unresolved. The CDR3 totals 15 residues. The V and J ends lost 6 bases and 1 base respectively, with 15 bases between them. Per germline, CDR1 MNHEY and CDR2 SVGAGI. The CDR3 sequence: CASRRPGVGNTEAFF. CDR3 nucleotides: TGTGCCAGCAGGAGGCCGGGAGTAGGGAACACTGAAGCTTTCTTT.

The J gene is TRBJ1-5, the V gene TRBV4-1; possible D gene TRBD1, 6 bases. Germline V gene lookup returns CDR1 MGHRA and CDR2 YSYEKL. The CDR3 has 18 residues. V gave up 0 bases and J gave up 2 bases, with 17 bases separating them. CDR3 sequence (DNA): TGCGCCAGCAGCCAAGAACCTTTAGGGACACAAGGCAATCAGCCCCAGCATTTT. Amino acid sequence: CASSQEPLGTQGNQPQHF.

The chain carries TRBV2 and TRBJ2-2; TRBD2 is a possible D gene (7 bases). Germline V gene data show CDR1 as SNHLY and CDR2 as FYNNEI. CDR3 length: 14 residues. V lost 9 bases and J lost 6, with 17 bases in between. The CDR3: CARGGGQDSGELFF. In DNA, the CDR3 is TGTGCCAGGGGCGGGGGCCAGGACTCCGGGGAGCTGTTTTTT.

The J gene is TRBJ1-1, the V gene TRBV11-1; D gene uncertain. Germline assignment: CDR1 SGHAT and CDR2 FQDESV (reference sequence). Deletions cut 2 bases from V and 1 base from J, with 8 bases between. This CDR3 has 14 residues. CDR3 in DNA: TGTGCCAGCAGCTTACGGGAAAAGAACACTGAAGCTTTCTTT. Residues: CASSLREKNTEAFF.

The V and J genes are TRBV6-4 and TRBJ2-1, with 11 bases aligning to TRBD1. Germline loops: CDR1 MRHNA, CDR2 SNTAGT. CDR3 length: 14 amino acids. The trim removed 2 bases at V and 6 bases at J, leaving 0 bases unmatched. The CDR3 sequence: CASSDGTGGNEQFF. In DNA, the CDR3 is TGTGCCAGCAGTGACGGGACAGGGGGCAATGAGCAGTTCTTC.

The V gene is TRBV27, the J gene TRBJ1-2; D remains ambiguous. V lost 6 bases and J lost 3, with 11 bases in between. Per germline, CDR1 MNHEY and CDR2 SMNVEV (reference sequence). This CDR3 spans 13 amino acids. CDR3 loop: CASSRSGDYGYTF. The CDR3 nucleotides are TGTGCCAGCAGCCGATCCGGGGACTATGGCTACACCTTC.

The chain couples TRBV7-3 to TRBJ2-7; TRBD1 might be the D (5 bases). Between the trimmed V and J ends, which lost 2 bases and 4 bases, there was a span of 15 bases. The V gene's germline CDR1 is SGHTA and CDR2 FQGTGA. The CDR3 length is 15 residues. CDR3 protein: CASSLQGGLTYEQYF. CDR3 in DNA: TGTGCCAGCAGCTTACAGGGTGGCCTAACGTACGAGCAGTACTTC. The full variable domain, in which reference TRBV7-3 and TRBJ2-7 provide the parts outside the CDR3, is GAGVSQTPSNKVTEKGKYVELRCDPISGHTALYWYRQSLGQGPEFLIYFQGTGAADDSGLPNDRFFAVRPEGSVSTLKIQRTERGDSAVYLCASSLQGGLTYEQYFGPGTRLTVT.

V usage is TRBV28 and J usage is TRBJ1-1, with TRBD1 identical over 7 bases. The CDR3 contains 16 residues. Germline V gives CDR1 MDHEN, CDR2 SYDVKM. V trimming: 6 bases; J trimming: 2 bases; junction bases outside the gene matches: 12. The CDR3 here is CASSSLLQGTNTEAFF. The CDR3 DNA is TGTGCCAGCAGCTCCCTCCTACAGGGGACTAACACTGAAGCTTTCTTT.

The V gene is TRBV27, the J gene TRBJ2-2; a possible D gene is TRBD2 (6 bases). This CDR3 region has 16 residues. Trimming cost V 7 bases and J 5 bases, with 20 bases left between them. Germline values: CDR1 MNHEY, CDR2 SMNVEV (reference sequence). The CDR3 DNA is TGTGCCAGCACAACCCCCGGGAGTTCCGGGACCGGGGAGCTGTTTTTT. It translates to CASTTPGSSGTGELFF.

The chain uses TRBV7-8 and TRBJ2-7; 9 positions match TRBD1. V shed 5 bases, J shed 4 bases, and the junction held 12 bases outside the gene matches. Per germline, CDR1 SGHVS and CDR2 FQNEAQ. The CDR3 spans 16 residues. CDR3 region: CASSPTDRGRFYEQYF. CDR3 nucleotides: TGTGCCAGCAGCCCAACGGACAGGGGACGATTTTACGAGCAGTACTTC.

The chain uses TRBV5-6 and TRBJ2-7; tentatively, D is TRBD1 (5 bases). Germline CDR1 SGHDT, CDR2 YYEEEE. The CDR3 runs to 14 residues. V was shortened by 2 bases and J by 2 bases, with 11 bases between the two germline ends. In DNA, the CDR3 is TGTGCCAGCAGCTTTCAGGGCTTAACCTACGAGCAGTACTTC. This translates into CASSFQGLTYEQYF.

The V and J genes are TRBV5-6 and TRBJ2-1; 10 nucleotides align to TRBD2. With 6 bases clipped from V and 9 bases from J, the junction kept 12 bases outside the gene matches. The CDR3 is 15 amino acids. Germline CDR1 reads SGHDT; CDR2 reads YYEEEE. The CDR3 loop is CASKREGLSDGEQFF. Here the CDR3 DNA reads TGTGCCAGCAAGCGGGAGGGCCTTTCCGATGGTGAGCAGTTCTTC.

The chain links TRBV18 to TRBJ1-1, with TRBD1 identical over 7 bases. Looked up from germline, CDR1 is KGHSH and CDR2 is LQKENI. J gave up 3 bases and V 5 bases, and 9 bases lay outside the gene matches. The CDR3 covers 15 residues. CDR3: CASSLRGPEDTEAFF. The CDR3 nucleotides read TGTGCCAGCTCATTGAGGGGGCCGGAGGACACTGAAGCTTTCTTT.

This clone is classed as medium-sized by frequency. The gene calls are TRBV11-1 and TRBJ1-1; the D gene is possibly TRBD1 (5 bases). Germline CDR1 is SGHAT and CDR2 is FQDESV (reference sequence). V dropped 5 bases and J dropped 5 bases, with 9 bases sitting between them. The CDR3 loop spans 12 amino acids. This CDR3 reads CASSPGGTEAFF. DNA of the CDR3: TGTGCCAGCAGCCCGGGGGGTACTGAAGCTTTCTTT.

The chain joins TRBV5-6 to TRBJ2-1, with unresolved D. The CDR3 is 15 residues long. V lost 4 bases and J lost 3, with 14 bases in between. Germline V gives CDR1 SGHDT, CDR2 YYEEEE. CDR3 residues: CASSPVEAFYNEQFF. The CDR3 DNA reads TGTGCCAGCAGCCCCGTAGAGGCCTTCTACAATGAGCAGTTCTTC.

V gene TRBV6-6 combines with J gene TRBJ1-1; D is uncertain. This CDR3 has 13 amino acids. Germline loops: CDR1 MNHNY, CDR2 SVGAGI (reference sequence). The V end was cut by 5 bases, the J end by 4 bases, with 11 bases between. CDR3 amino acids: CASSPQAFTEAFF. The CDR3 DNA reads as TGTGCCAGCAGTCCCCAGGCGTTCACTGAAGCTTTCTTT.

The chain couples TRBV6-5 to TRBJ1-1; the D gene is possibly TRBD1 (6 bases). With 2 bases removed from V and 4 bases from J, the gap between germline ends came to 17 bases. The CDR3 is 16 amino acids. CDR1 is MNHEY and CDR2 is SVGAGI in the germline V gene. CDR3 sequence: CASSYQGHVGPTEAFF. CDR3 DNA: TGTGCCAGCAGTTACCAGGGACATGTGGGCCCCACTGAAGCTTTCTTT.

The V call is TRBV6-1, the J call TRBJ1-5; D is perhaps TRBD1 (6 bases). Germline V CDR1 and CDR2: MNHNS, SASEGT. V was shortened by 3 bases and J by 2 bases, with 17 bases between the two germline ends. The CDR3 runs 17 residues. The CDR3 spells CASSDKLGAGGNQPQHF. CDR3 DNA: TGTGCCAGCAGTGATAAATTGGGGGCAGGGGGCAATCAGCCCCAGCATTTT.

Judged by frequency, this clone is medium-sized. The chain joins TRBV9 to TRBJ1-3; tentatively, D is TRBD1 (6 bases). The CDR3 extends over 16 amino acids. V lost 4 bases and J lost 0, with 14 bases in between. Germline CDR1 SGDLS, CDR2 YYNGEE. The CDR3 sequence is CASSTGQLTSGNTIYF. The CDR3 DNA reads as TGTGCCAGCAGCACCGGACAGTTAACCTCTGGAAACACCATATATTTT. Full variable domain (rest looked up from reference TRBV9 and TRBJ1-3): DSGVTQTPKHLITATGQRVTLRCSPRSGDLSVYWYQQSLDQGLQFLIQYYNGEERAKGNILERFSAQQFPDLHSELNLSSLELGDSALYFCASSTGQLTSGNTIYFGEGSWLTVV.

The chain links TRBV30 to TRBJ2-7; a possible D gene is TRBD1 (6 bases). The CDR3 runs to 15 residues. Trimming removed 2 bases from V and 0 bases from J, with 14 bases in between. The germline V gene encodes CDR1 GTSNPN and CDR2 SVGIG (reference sequence). This CDR3 reads CAWSIETGSSYEQYF. CDR3 bases: TGTGCCTGGAGTATAGAGACAGGTAGCTCCTACGAGCAGTACTTC. Complete variable domain (other parts from reference TRBV30 and TRBJ2-7): SQTIHQWPATLVQPVGSPLSLECTVEGTSNPNLYWYRQAAGRGLQLLFYSVGIGQISSEVPQNLSASRPQDRQFILSSKKLLLSDSGFYLCAWSIETGSSYEQYFGPGTRLTVT.

The chain links TRBV5-4 to TRBJ1-2, with a weak D call TRBD1 (6 bases). Looked up from germline, CDR1 is SGHNT and CDR2 is YYREEE (reference sequence). Between the trimmed V and J ends, which lost 4 bases and 5 bases, there was a span of 12 bases. CDR3 length: 13 residues. CDR3 region: CASSPETGYGYTF. CDR3 bases: TGTGCCAGCAGCCCCGAGACAGGTTATGGCTACACCTTC.

The chain joins TRBV4-3 to TRBJ2-3; D is perhaps TRBD1 (5 bases). The CDR3 is 14 amino acids. CDR1 is LGHNA and CDR2 is YSLEER in the germline V gene. V was pared by 4 bases and J by 0 bases, with 8 bases between. The DNA of the CDR3 is TGCGCCAGCAGCCGCGACAGTAGCACAGATACGCAGTATTTT. This translates into CASSRDSSTDTQYF.

This sequence joins TRBV29-1 and TRBJ2-1, with 9 nucleotides matching TRBD2. This CDR3 contains 15 residues. With V trimmed by 5 bases and J by 4 bases, 9 bases remained unmatched. The germline V gene encodes CDR1 SQVTM and CDR2 ANQGSEA. The CDR3 nucleotides are TGCAGCGTTAGGTCTAGCGGGATCAGTTACAATGAGCAGTTCTTC. Its protein is CSVRSSGISYNEQFF.

This sequence joins TRBV7-9 and TRBJ2-7, with TRBD2 matching 10 bases. The V and J ends lost 0 bases and 4 bases, in that order; junction bases with no gene match: 6. Germline V lookup: CDR1 SEHNR, CDR2 FQNEAQ (reference sequence). CDR3 length equals 16 residues. CDR3 residues: CASSLAVTSGIYEQYF. Written as DNA, the CDR3 is TGTGCCAGCAGCTTAGCCGTTACTAGCGGGATTTACGAGCAGTACTTC.

The chain couples TRBV29-1 to TRBJ1-2, with D perhaps TRBD1 (6 bases). Germline CDR1 SQVTM, CDR2 ANQGSEA. The CDR3 is 13 amino acids. Trimming took 5 bases from V and 8 from J, leaving 18 bases between them. The CDR3 protein is CSVPLTGDRGYTF. The CDR3 DNA sequence: TGCAGCGTTCCCCTGACGGGCGACAGGGGCTACACCTTC.